The 20 T cell receptor beta chains in this list originate from one sample, sequenced in a study of CD8 T cells in ankylosing spondylitis. TCRdb used MiXCR to reprocess the 5' RACE reads, holding one entry per CDR3 protein. The sample yields about 250,000 distinct CDR3 sequences, over 30% seen once. Sequenced: blood, either unsorted or a sorted T cell fraction (not recorded which). The receptors derive from a male donor with ankylosing spondylitis or in good health (not recorded which).

The chain couples TRBV12-3 or TRBV12-4 to TRBJ2-1; 9 positions match TRBD2. V lost 4 bases, J lost 7 bases, and 11 bases stayed unmatched. The CDR3 sequence is 16 residues long. The CDR3 spells CASSSPSGEARNEQFF. The CDR3 bases are TGTGCCAGCAGTTCCCCTAGCGGGGAGGCGCGAAATGAGCAGTTCTTC.

The chain recombines TRBV29-1 with TRBJ2-3; D assignment may be TRBD1 or TRBD2 (5 bases each). There are 13 residues in the CDR3. CDR1 and CDR2 (germline): SQVTM, ANQGSEA. Deletions cut 7 bases from V and 4 bases from J, with 15 bases between. The CDR3, as DNA: TGCAGCGCGGAGGTTGTGACAGCAGATACGCAGTATTTT. It specifies CSAEVVTADTQYF.

The V and J genes are TRBV7-2 and TRBJ2-3; 8 positions match TRBD1. The CDR3 runs 15 residues. V shed 0 bases and J 6 bases; nucleotides not matched to a gene: 5. Germline CDR1 is SGHTA and CDR2 is FQGNSA. The CDR3 sequence is CASSLATGDRDTQYF. The CDR3 bases are TGTGCCAGCAGCTTAGCGACGGGGGACAGGGATACGCAGTATTTT.

The rearrangement links TRBV7-9 to TRBJ1-5; possible D gene TRBD1, 6 bases. V was cut by 3 bases and J by 5 bases, with 8 bases left in between. Germline lookup yields CDR1 SEHNR and CDR2 FQNEAQ (reference sequence). This CDR3 has 13 residues. CDR3 in DNA: TGTGCCAGCAGCTTCCGGACAGATCAGCCCCAGCATTTT. It yields the protein CASSFRTDQPQHF.

The CDR3 here is CASSPDSLRAYNSPLHF. As DNA, the CDR3 is TGTGCCAGCTCACCAGACTCCTTACGGGCTTATAATTCACCCCTCCACTTT. The chain combines TRBV18 with TRBJ1-6; D not resolved. The CDR3 consists of 17 residues. The ends were cut back, 2 bases at V and 4 bases at J, with 15 bases in the middle. Per germline, CDR1 KGHSH and CDR2 LQKENI.

This clonotype came up many times. V and J are TRBV6-1 and TRBJ2-7; 8 nucleotides line up with TRBD1. This CDR3 region has 14 residues. J gave up 0 bases and V 5 bases, and 3 bases lay outside the gene matches. Germline-derived CDR1 and CDR2 are MNHNS and SASEGT. The CDR3 here is CASSLDRDSYEQYF. CDR3 nucleotides: TGTGCCAGCAGTCTGGACAGGGACTCCTACGAGCAGTACTTC.

This chain joins TRBV20-1 and TRBJ2-1, with D hard to call. Per germline, CDR1 DFQATT and CDR2 SNEGSKA (reference sequence). This CDR3 has 12 residues. V gave up 3 bases and J gave up 8 bases, with 11 bases separating them. CDR3 sequence: CSASVQTHEQFF. Here the CDR3 DNA reads TGCAGTGCTAGCGTGCAGACCCATGAGCAGTTCTTC.

The chain is built from TRBV15 and TRBJ2-1, with D possibly matching TRBD2 (6 bases). CDR1 is LNHNV and CDR2 is YYDKDF in the germline V gene (reference sequence). Deletions cut 0 bases from V and 8 bases from J, with 14 bases between. The CDR3 consists of 15 residues. The CDR3 protein is CATSRDAAGIDEQFF. CDR3 in DNA: TGTGCCACCAGCAGAGATGCCGCGGGAATCGATGAGCAGTTCTTC.

The chain has TRBV30 and TRBJ2-3; 7 nucleotides agree with TRBD1. This CDR3 has 14 amino acids. Germline CDR1 and CDR2: GTSNPN and SVGIG (reference sequence). Germline trimming cut 2 bases from V and 3 bases from J; bases unmatched to any gene: 5. DNA of the CDR3: TGTGCCTGGAGTCGACAGGGCCCGACAGATACGCAGTATTTT. This encodes CAWSRQGPTDTQYF.

V is TRBV20-1 and J is TRBJ1-1, with TRBD1 identical over 7 bases. The length of the CDR3 is 13 residues. V was pared by 1 base and J by 6 bases, with 5 bases of the junction left unmatched. CDR1 is DFQATT and CDR2 is SNEGSKA in the germline V gene (reference sequence). The DNA of the CDR3 is TGCAGTGCTAGAGGAGGGGGCGAGGCTGAAGCTTTCTTT. It encodes CSARGGGEAEAFF.

The chain uses TRBV4-1 and TRBJ2-7, with TRBD2 matching 7 bases. Germline V gene sequence: CDR1 MGHRA, CDR2 YSYEKL. J lost 6 bases, V lost 4 bases, and 9 bases had no gene match. The CDR3 has 14 amino acids. CDR3 protein: CASSLGILAREQYF. The DNA of the CDR3 is TGCGCCAGCAGCCTAGGAATACTAGCGCGCGAGCAGTACTTC.

This clonotype was picked up many times. This rearrangement joins TRBV10-3 to TRBJ1-6; 8 nucleotides agree with TRBD1. V was clipped by 6 bases and J by 8 bases; unmatched bases: 3. From germline, CDR1 is ENHRY and CDR2 SYGVKD. The CDR3 is 13 amino acids. The CDR3 region is CAIRGQAYSPLHF. CDR3 DNA: TGTGCCATCAGGGGACAGGCCTATTCACCCCTCCACTTT.

The chain carries TRBV3-1 and TRBJ2-2; 10 bases match TRBD2. V lost 6 bases to trimming and J lost 5 bases; unmatched junction nucleotides: 6. Germline CDR1 is LGHDT and CDR2 is YNNKEL (reference sequence). The CDR3 length is 15 residues. CDR3 residues: CASSSGTSATGELFF. The CDR3 coding sequence is TGTGCCAGCAGTTCCGGGACTAGCGCAACCGGGGAGCTGTTTTTT.

The chain combines TRBV20-1 with TRBJ2-7; no clear D. V lost 5 bases, J lost 1 base, and 3 bases lay in between. The CDR3 consists of 10 residues. Germline V gives CDR1 DFQATT, CDR2 SNEGSKA (reference sequence). The CDR3 here is CSAGSYEQYF. CDR3 coding DNA: TGCAGTGCTGGATCCTACGAGCAGTACTTC.

The chain has TRBV20-1 and TRBJ1-5; a possible D gene is TRBD1 (6 bases). The CDR3 contains 16 residues. The V gene lost 3 bases and the J gene lost 2 bases, with 17 bases spanning the gap. Germline V lookup: CDR1 DFQATT, CDR2 SNEGSKA (reference sequence). The CDR3 region is CSASVGGAKGNQPQHF. The CDR3 DNA follows: TGCAGTGCTAGTGTGGGGGGGGCCAAGGGCAATCAGCCCCAGCATTTT.

The J gene is TRBJ2-3, the V gene TRBV20-1; D is undetermined. This CDR3 region has 13 residues. Germline CDR1 reads DFQATT; CDR2 reads SNEGSKA (reference sequence). CDR3 in DNA: TGCACGATCCCTAGTCTTAGCACAGATACGCAGTATTTT. Translating gives CTIPSLSTDTQYF.

The chain links TRBV28 to TRBJ2-3, with no clear D. Germline CDR1 reads MDHEN; CDR2 reads SYDVKM. V shed 9 bases and J shed 6 bases, with 13 bases lying between them. The CDR3 has 12 amino acids. The DNA of the CDR3 is TGTGCCAGTTCCTCGCAGATCGATACGCAGTATTTT. Translation: CASSSQIDTQYF.

The chain couples TRBV12-3 or TRBV12-4 to TRBJ1-4; D remains ambiguous. V was trimmed by 6 bases and J by 3 bases, leaving 5 bases between them. The CDR3 is made up of 12 amino acids. CDR3 DNA sequence: TGTGCCAGCAGCACGCCTAATGAAAAACTGTTTTTT. Translating gives CASSTPNEKLFF.

The chain uses TRBV12-3 or TRBV12-4 and TRBJ2-6; D gene ambiguous. The V gene lost 6 bases and the J gene lost 4 bases, with 7 bases spanning the gap. The CDR3 covers 13 residues. As DNA, the CDR3 is TGTGCCAGCAGCCCGATCGGGGCCAACGTCCTGACTTTC. This translates into CASSPIGANVLTF.

This clonotype was counted a few times. V usage is TRBV5-1 and J usage is TRBJ2-1; D not certain. The CDR3 extends over 12 amino acids. The V end was cut by 2 bases, the J end by 10 bases, with 10 bases between. Germline values: CDR1 SGHRS, CDR2 YFSETQ. For the CDR3, the DNA is TGCGCCAGCAGCTTTGACTCTTACGAGCAGTTCTTC. It yields the protein CASSFDSYEQFF.